This T cell receptor (beta chain) was documented in a study of control samples from healthy donors and cancer patients. Germline V gene data show CDR1 as MNHEY and CDR2 as SVGAGI. The length of the CDR3 is 15 residues. V was trimmed by 8 bases and J by 0 bases, leaving 15 bases between them. Method: immunoSEQ multiplex PCR; TCRdb's copy keeps in-frame clones and lacks some. The sample yields 150,000 or so clones, approximately 94% seen once. The source material was blood. This receptor was identified in a middle-aged woman in good health. The gene calls are TRBV6-5 and TRBJ2-3; the D gene could be TRBD1 or TRBD2 (5 bases each). CDR3 protein: CASPKEWGSTDTQYF. The CDR3 region has the DNA TGTGCCAGCCCGAAAGAGTGGGGGAGCACAGATACGCAGTATTTT.